This T cell receptor beta chain was captured by sequencing in a study of blood T cell repertoires in COVID-19. Across the whole study: Sources were T cells, B-cell-depleted T cells, or PBMCs; the material itself was cDNA or gDNA.

This clone was seen just once. Repertoires were generated with immunoSEQ multiplex PCR, while TCRdb's copy carries only in-frame clones and drops some. The sample has around 160,000 clones; roughly 89% are singletons. CDR3 size: 17 residues. Germline V gives CDR1 SQVTM, CDR2 ANQGSEA. Between the trimmed V and J ends, which lost 5 bases and 2 bases, there was a span of 22 bases. This chain joins TRBV29-1 and TRBJ2-1; possibly TRBD2 for D (6 bases). The sequenced sample was PBMCs or T cells enriched from blood (not recorded which). The receptor comes from a woman aged 45 to 65 who had been exposed to COVID-19. The CDR3: CSVLLYALASAYNEQFF. DNA of the CDR3: TGCAGCGTTTTACTCTATGCCCTAGCGAGCGCCTACAATGAGCAGTTCTTC.